A selection of T cell receptor beta chains follows, all from one sample in a study of vaccination and CD4 T cells after COVID-19. Each CDR3 protein is one row after TCRdb ran MiXCR on the PCR reads. The repertoire holds more than 12,000 distinct CDR3 sequences, about 30% seen once, with roughly a sixth in the top ten. These receptors are not linked to any known antigen. Sequencing input: cultured CD4+ T cells from blood. The receptors were sampled from a human donor with COVID-19. Both conserved end residues are part of each CDR3. The order of the fields is J gene, D gene, clone size, V gene, CDR3 DNA, CDR3 protein. A D gene is named only where the DNA matches it firmly. The listing skips clone size in some rows; elsewhere it reads once, few, many or a size class.

TRBJ1-2 TRBD1 NA TRBV19 TGTGCCAGTCCGGGGACAGTCTGCCGTTTAGGCTATGGCTACACCTTC CASPGTVCRLGYGYTF
TRBJ1-5 NA NA TRBV30 TGTGCCTGGAGTGGGGGTCGGGTTAGCAATCAGCCCCAGCATTTT CAWSGGRVSNQPQHF
TRBJ2-6 NA NA TRBV7-7 TGTGCTAGCAGCCTGGGACGTGGCTCTGGGGCCAACGTCCTGACTTTC CASSLGRGSGANVLTF
TRBJ1-3 NA NA TRBV18 TGTGCCAGCTCACCACCGGCAGGGGTCTCTGGAAACACCATATATTTT CASSPPAGVSGNTIYF
TRBJ1-6 NA NA TRBV6-5 TGTGCCAGCAGTTACTCGGCTGGGCTCGAGTCACCCCTCCACTTT CASSYSAGLESPLHF
TRBJ2-2 NA NA TRBV19 TGTGCCAGTAACCAGATGACCGGCCAGGGAAGCACCGGGGAGCTGTTTTTT CASNQMTGQGSTGELFF
TRBJ1-6 NA few TRBV6-5 TGTGCCAGCAGTTACTCTAGGGACGGTTATAATTCACCCCTCCACTTT CASSYSRDGYNSPLHF
TRBJ2-1 TRBD1 few TRBV24-1 TGTGCCACCAGTGATGGGCATCCCACAGGGGGCGGTCTGAAATACAATGAGCAGTTCTTC CATSDGHPTGGGLKYNEQFF
TRBJ2-3 NA NA TRBV7-2 TGTGCCAGCAGCTTAGGTAGGGGCCGCACAGATACGCAGTATTTT CASSLGRGRTDTQYF
TRBJ1-3 NA NA TRBV12-3/TRBV12-4 TGTGCCAGCAGTTCCAGCGACTCTGGAAACACCATATATTTT CASSSSDSGNTIYF
TRBJ1-1 NA NA TRBV5-1 TGCGCCAGCAGGCGGGGCATTAACACTGAAGCTTTCTTT CASRRGINTEAFF
TRBJ2-1 NA NA TRBV2 TGTGCCAGCAGTGTGGACCGTGCATACAATGAGCAGTTCTTC CASSVDRAYNEQFF
TRBJ2-6 NA NA TRBV12-3/TRBV12-4 TGTGCCAGCAGTCTCACCTCCTCTGGGGCCAACGTCCTGACTTTC CASSLTSSGANVLTF
TRBJ2-7 TRBD1 NA TRBV15 TGTGCCACCAGCAGAGTACAAGGGGGCCTTTACGAGCAGTACTTC CATSRVQGGLYEQYF
TRBJ2-2 NA NA TRBV19 TGTGCCAGTAGTATAGTCACCACCGGGGAGCTGTTTTTT CASSIVTTGELFF
TRBJ2-5 TRBD1 NA TRBV6-1 TGTGCCAGCAGTGAAGTCCTGACAGGGGCGGCCCAGATGCAAGAGACCCAGTACTTC CASSEVLTGAAQMQETQYF
TRBJ1-2 NA few TRBV6-4 TGTGCCAGCAGTGCCTCTGGACGGGTGTTCACCTTC CASSASGRVFTF
TRBJ1-3 NA few TRBV2 TGTGCCAGCACTCAAAAGGGGGGAAACACCATATATTTT CASTQKGGNTIYF
TRBJ1-6 TRBD1 few TRBV30 TGTGCCTGGAGTGTAGGTGCTCAGGGGGACTCACCCCTCCACTTT CAWSVGAQGDSPLHF
TRBJ2-2 NA few TRBV7-8 TGTGCCAGCAGCTTAGAGACGGGAACAACCGGGGAGCTGTTTTTT CASSLETGTTGELFF
TRBJ2-2 NA NA TRBV25-1 TGTGCCAGCAGTGAATATAGGCAGGGAACCACCGGGGAGCTGTTTTTT CASSEYRQGTTGELFF
TRBJ1-2 TRBD1 few TRBV4-3 TGCGCCAGCAGCCAGGACAGGGGGCCAGGCTATGGCTACACCTTC CASSQDRGPGYGYTF
TRBJ2-2 TRBD1 few TRBV7-9 TGTGCCAGCAGCTATTCGACAGGGGGCGCGAATCGAGGCGGGGAGCTGTTTTTT CASSYSTGGANRGGELFF
TRBJ1-1 TRBD1 NA TRBV6-2/TRBV6-3 TGTGCCAGCAGCGGACAGGGAAGGGGCACTGAAGCTTTCTTT CASSGQGRGTEAFF
TRBJ1-1 NA NA TRBV7-7 TGTGCTAGCAGCTTGTCCCAAAACACTGAAGCTTTCTTT CASSLSQNTEAFF
TRBJ2-5 TRBD1 NA TRBV2 TGTGCCAGCAGTTACTCCGGGACAGGGAGAGCCCAGGGTCGAGAGACCCAGTACTTC CASSYSGTGRAQGRETQYF
TRBJ2-2 NA few TRBV27 TGTGCCAGCAGTCACCATACTACACGAGGTCCAGGGGAGCTGTTTTTT CASSHHTTRGPGELFF
TRBJ2-5 NA NA TRBV10-1 TGCGCCAGCAGTGAAGGGGGCCAAGAGACCCAGTACTTC CASSEGGQETQYF
TRBJ2-5 NA few TRBV24-1 TGTGCCACCAGTGATTCATCGGGGGTTTACCAAGAGACCCAGTACTTC CATSDSSGVYQETQYF
TRBJ2-7 TRBD1 NA TRBV27 TGTGCCAGCAGAAACAGGGGGAGCTCCTACGAGCAGTACTTC CASRNRGSSYEQYF
TRBJ1-2 NA NA TRBV12-3/TRBV12-4 TGTGCCAGCAGTTTACCTCAGGGGAAAGGGTTTGGCTACACCTTC CASSLPQGKGFGYTF
TRBJ2-2 NA NA TRBV12-3/TRBV12-4 TGTGCCAGCAGCTCGGGACAATCCACCGGGGAGCTGTTTTTT CASSSGQSTGELFF
TRBJ1-3 TRBD1 NA TRBV12-3/TRBV12-4 TGTGCCAGCAGAAACAGGGGCTCAAGCTCTGGAAACACCATATATTTT CASRNRGSSSGNTIYF
TRBJ2-2 NA few TRBV6-5 TGTGCCAGCAGTTACTCGCGGGGATTAGACACCGGGGAGCTGTTTTTT CASSYSRGLDTGELFF
TRBJ2-1 TRBD1 few TRBV7-3 TGTGCCAGCAGCTTAATATCCCCGGGACAGGGGACAGGTGAGCAGTTCTTC CASSLISPGQGTGEQFF
TRBJ1-3 NA few TRBV7-9 TGTGCCAGCAGCTCGGACACCGGCGGGGGAAACACCATATATTTT CASSSDTGGGNTIYF
TRBJ2-1 TRBD1 NA TRBV19 TGTGCCAGTAGTATGGGGACCGGGACAGGGGCTGTCAGTGAGCAGTTCTTC CASSMGTGTGAVSEQFF
TRBJ1-1 NA few TRBV20-1 TGCAGTGCTAGCGGGGGGATTACTGAAGCTTTCTTT CSASGGITEAFF
TRBJ2-2 TRBD2 few TRBV7-8 TGTGCCAGCAGCTTAGTTGCGGGAGTCACCGGGGAGCTGTTTTTT CASSLVAGVTGELFF
TRBJ2-3 NA few TRBV24-1 TGTGCCACCAGTGATTCAGGTGATTACACAGATACGCAGTATTTT CATSDSGDYTDTQYF
TRBJ2-3 TRBD1 NA TRBV6-1 TGTGCCAGCAGTGAGTCAGGGACAGGCACAGATACGCAGTATTTT CASSESGTGTDTQYF
TRBJ2-7 NA NA TRBV20-1 TGCAGTGCTAGTCGGTCCCCCTCCTCCTACGAGCAGTACTTC CSASRSPSSYEQYF
TRBJ1-5 NA few TRBV6-1 TGTGCCAGCAGTGTCGACAGGATTAGCAATCAGCCCCAGCATTTT CASSVDRISNQPQHF
TRBJ2-3 NA NA TRBV9 TGTGCCAGCAGCGTTCGGACAGGCACAGATACGCAGTATTTT CASSVRTGTDTQYF
TRBJ1-1 NA NA TRBV25-1 TGTGCCAGCAGTGACCTACAGGGTCGGGCGAACACTGAAGCTTTCTTT CASSDLQGRANTEAFF
TRBJ1-1 NA NA TRBV29-1 TGCAGCGTTGTAAGGGGCCTACGAGCTTTCTTT CSVVRGLRAFF
TRBJ2-1 NA NA TRBV7-8 TGTGCCAGCAGCTTTGGGCTAGCAGTGAATGAGCAGTTCTTC CASSFGLAVNEQFF
TRBJ2-1 NA few TRBV5-4 TGTGCCAGCAGCTCAAGGGACTTTAGCTCCTACAATGAGCAGTTCTTC CASSSRDFSSYNEQFF
TRBJ2-7 TRBD1 few TRBV29-1 TGCAGCGGCAGACAGGGGGACTACGAGCAGTACTTC CSGRQGDYEQYF
TRBJ2-1 NA NA TRBV20-1 TGCAGTGTCGGCAATGAGCAGTTCTTC CSVGNEQFF
TRBJ2-1 NA NA TRBV10-1 TGCGCCAGCAGTGAGGCTAACGGCCAGCAGTTCTTC CASSEANGQQFF
TRBJ1-2 NA NA TRBV6-4 TGTGCCAGCAGTGACTCTGGTTTCATCTATGCCTTC CASSDSGFIYAF
TRBJ2-5 NA NA TRBV7-9 TGTGCCAGCAGCTTACGTTGGGACCTAAGTACAGCCCAGTACTTC CASSLRWDLSTAQYF
TRBJ2-5 NA NA TRBV15 TGTGCCACCAGCAATTCCAGGGCACCCCAAGAGACCCAGTACTTC CATSNSRAPQETQYF
TRBJ2-5 NA NA TRBV28 TGTGCCAGCAGTTTACATGCAGGCGATCAAGAGACCCAGTACTTC CASSLHAGDQETQYF